This T cell receptor beta chain was retrieved from a study of T-cell memory formation after mild COVID-19. Overall study context: Largely donor-specific sequence clusters came from two donors. Study-wide points: Pre-infection memory contained some responding clones, which suggested that cross-reactive memory had joined.

This clonotype was seen repeatedly, ten times or more. Its antigen is unidentified. TCR alpha and TCR beta cDNA libraries carrying sample barcodes and UMIs came from 5'RACE with constant-segment primers. Using its own MiXCR run on the 5' RACE reads, TCRdb lists one record per CDR3 protein. The sample includes about 400,000 distinct CDR3 sequences, approximately 15% of them seen just once. The sample comprised PBMCs or a T cell subset sorted from them (not recorded which). This receptor was identified in a man between 18 and 29 years old who had mild COVID-19 (a few samples of this study predate the infection). Cell type and time point are not known.

The CDR3 loop reads CASSKVRGRTYEQYV. Written as DNA, the CDR3 is TGTGCCAGCAGCAAAGTTCGAGGACGGACGTACGAGCAGTACGTC. This rearrangement joins TRBV21-1 to TRBJ2-7. TRBV21-1 is reported as a pseudogene. The length of the CDR3 is 15 residues.